These 8 T cell receptor beta chains came from one sample sequenced in a study of regulatory T cells in long-lasting Graves disease. The sample's time point: newly diagnosed GD, antithyroid drugs for less than 3 months. Generation of the TCR library employed RNA extracted from PBMCs. CDR3 regions were amplified by Arm-PCR using iRepertoire HTBI primers to build TCR beta libraries. In TCRdb, the multiplex PCR reads were re-called with MiXCR into one record per CDR3 protein. The table records 400,000 to 450,000 distinct CDR3 sequences, about a sixth of them present only once. These data are also associated with another study on T cells in Graves' hyperthyroidism and ophthalmopathy.

This material consisted of peripheral blood mononuclear cells (PBMCs), taken at new diagnosis, from a patient treated with antithyroid drugs. The receptors originated from a woman aged 25 to 39 with Graves disease.

As regards this clonotype: A much more abundant neighbour one base away suggests this may be a read error. The chain combines TRBV5-1 with TRBJ2-1, with 12 bases fitting TRBD2. Gene TRBJ2-7 matches the end of the DNA better, so the J call may be wrong. The germline V gene has CDR1 SGHRS and CDR2 YFSETQ. The CDR3 is 16 residues long. The CDR3 nucleotides read TGCGCCAGCAGCGGACACCTAGCGGGAGGGCCGAATGAGCAGTACTTC. It codes for CASSGHLAGGPNEQYF.

This clonotype was picked up many times. The chain links TRBV18 to TRBJ1-1; 10 positions agree with TRBD1. The V and J ends lost 3 bases and 5 bases, in that order; junction bases with no gene match: 6. Germline V gives CDR1 KGHSH, CDR2 LQKENI. CDR3 length equals 15 residues. The CDR3 DNA is TGTGCCAGCTCACCCCGGGGGGGACAGGGGACTGAAGCTTTCTTT. Amino acids: CASSPRGGQGTEAFF.

This clonotype occurred many times. One junction end does not reproduce the germline sequence, and a read error may be involved. The chain links TRBV18 to TRBJ2-1; D is ambiguous. This CDR3 has 14 amino acids. Germline V CDR1 and CDR2: KGHSH, LQKENI. CDR3 sequence: CASSPTPSYNEQFF. The CDR3 DNA is TGTGCCAGCTCGCCTACGCCATCCTACAATGAGCAGTTCTTT.

This clonotype was counted at least ten times. The V gene is TRBV6-2 or TRBV6-3, the J gene TRBJ2-3, with 13 bases that match TRBD2. The V and J ends lost 4 bases and 6 bases, in that order; junction bases with no gene match: 7. The length of the CDR3 is 16 residues. Germline values: CDR1 MNHEY, CDR2 SVGEGT. The CDR3 coding sequence is TGTGCCAGCAGTTTGCGGACTAGCGGGGGAACCGATACGCAGTATTTT. Translating gives CASSLRTSGGTDTQYF.

This chain links TRBV12-3 or TRBV12-4 with TRBJ2-1; 9 nucleotides match TRBD2. The CDR3 loop spans 16 amino acids. V lost 2 bases, J lost 7 bases, and 9 bases stayed unmatched. CDR3 residues: CASSLPPSGAANEQFF. The CDR3 DNA follows: TGTGCCAGCAGTTTACCTCCTAGCGGGGCCGCAAATGAGCAGTTCTTC.

The chain uses TRBV28 and TRBJ2-5; D is unclear. Trimming pared 5 bases from V and 3 bases from J, leaving 19 bases between. The CDR3 loop spans 16 amino acids. Germline CDR1 is MDHEN and CDR2 is SYDVKM. CDR3: CASSPGTGPAKETQYF. The DNA for the CDR3 is TGTGCCAGCAGTCCCGGAACCGGGCCCGCGAAAGAGACCCAGTACTTC. Looking up the rest from reference TRBV28 and TRBJ2-5 gives the full variable domain: DVKVTQSSRYLVKRTGEKVFLECVQDMDHENMFWYRQDPGLGLRLIYFSYDVKMKEKGDIPEGYSVSREKKERFSLILESASTNQTSMYLCASSPGTGPAKETQYFGPGTRLLVL.

There are many counts of this clonotype. The junction and the germline gene differ at one end; a read error may be behind it. The rearrangement uses TRBV5-1 and TRBJ2-7, with 13 bases identical to TRBD2. Germline lookup yields CDR1 SGHRS and CDR2 YFSETQ. The CDR3 is 15 amino acids. CDR3 protein: CASSFGLAGVYEQYF. CDR3 bases: TGTGCCAGCAGCTTCGGACTAGCGGGAGTCTACGAGCAGTACTTC.

This clonotype was seen ten or more times. V usage is TRBV27 and J usage is TRBJ2-7, with 8 bases matching TRBD2. J was trimmed by 3 bases and V by 10 bases; bases with no gene match: 5. CDR1 is MNHEY and CDR2 is SMNVEV in the germline V gene (reference sequence). There are 12 residues in the CDR3. CDR3 amino acids: CATAGGGYEQYF. CDR3 bases: TGTGCCACCGCGGGAGGCGGCTACGAGCAGTACTTC.